This TCR beta chain was obtained from a study of T-cell reconstitution after alpha-beta-depleted transplantation in children. The study's findings and limits: The origin of high day-60 TCRbeta diversity in some patients lay in surviving recipient T cells and thymic progenitors. At one year after transplant, newly produced T cells mostly accounted for T-cell counts and diversity. The origin of alpha-beta T cells about two months after transplant was reportedly several hundred expanded graft clones.

Researchers prepared the TCRbeta library using unique molecular identifiers, the study reports. TCRdb reprocessed the PCR reads with MiXCR, giving one entry per CDR3 protein. In the table there are some 830,000 distinct CDR3 sequences, less than 20% of which are singletons. This CDR3 region has 14 residues. Germline lookup yields CDR1 DFQATT and CDR2 SNEGSKA (reference sequence). V trimming: 2 bases; J trimming: 1 base; junction bases outside the gene matches: 5. This clonotype occurred a few times. Its specificity is unknown. This chain links TRBV20-1 with TRBJ2-7; 7 bases are shared with TRBD1. The TCR originated in a male patient younger than 18 who had a stem cell transplant for acute lymphoblastic leukemia, so the T cells may come from the graft donor. Here the sequenced sample was PBMCs, mostly from graft donor cells, taken 360 days after TCRalphabeta/CD19-depleted stem cell transplant. CDR3 protein: CSARLGQLSYEQYF. The CDR3 DNA reads as TGCAGTGCTAGACTGGGACAGTTATCCTACGAGCAGTACTTC.